A single sample is the source of the 8 T cell receptor beta chains below, sequenced in a study of spatial heterogeneity in lung cancer. TCRdb independently ran MiXCR on the 5' RACE reads; one entry per CDR3 protein. The sample shows 2,500 to 3,500 distinct CDR3 sequences, 2.5% to 3.5% of them seen only once. Time point noted: sample taken at primary tumor resection. Sequenced here: normal lung tissue next to the tumor, sampled at surgery. The source of these receptors is a male donor with early-stage non-small cell lung cancer.

This clonotype is labeled as medium-sized. The chain links TRBV5-4 to TRBJ1-1; no clear D. V was pared by 5 bases and J by 5 bases, with 10 bases between. The CDR3 spans 12 residues. Germline V lookup: CDR1 SGHNT, CDR2 YYREEE (reference sequence). The CDR3 nucleotides are TGTGCCAGCAGGGGTCGGAAGACTGAAGCTTTCTTT. This sequence encodes CASRGRKTEAFF.

By frequency in the sample, this clonotype is medium-sized (0.01 to 0.1%). The chain joins TRBV20-1 to TRBJ2-5; possible D gene TRBD2, 5 bases. Trimming pared 1 base from V and 1 base from J, leaving 19 bases between. This CDR3 has 17 amino acids. Looked up from germline, CDR1 is DFQATT and CDR2 is SNEGSKA (reference sequence). CDR3 DNA sequence: TGCAGTGCTAGAGCTTTAACCGGGAATCTTGTCCAAGAGACCCAGTACTTC. This codes for CSARALTGNLVQETQYF.

By frequency in the sample, this clonotype is medium-sized. The gene calls are TRBV5-1 and TRBJ1-4; 8 bases are shared with TRBD1. The CDR3 totals 15 residues. In germline, CDR1 is SGHRS, CDR2 YFSETQ. Trimming removed 0 bases from V and 11 bases from J; junction bases left unmatched: 9. In DNA, the CDR3 is TGCGCCAGCAGCTTGGGGCAGGGGGCCCAGGAGAAACTGTTTTTT. Amino acid sequence: CASSLGQGAQEKLFF. Together with reference TRBV5-1 and TRBJ1-4, the CDR3 gives the full variable domain: KAGVTQTPRYLIKTRGQQVTLSCSPISGHRSVSWYQQTPGQGLQFLFEYFSETQRNKGNFPGRFSGRQFSNSRSEMNVSTLELGDSALYLCASSLGQGAQEKLFFGSGTQLSVL.

This clonotype came up many times. The gene calls are TRBV5-8 and TRBJ2-1, with 11 bases identical to TRBD2. This CDR3 is 14 amino acids long. V trimming: 1 base; J trimming: 8 bases; junction bases outside the gene matches: 2. Germline-derived CDR1 and CDR2 are SGHTS and YDEGEE. The CDR3 protein is CASSLTSGSDEQFF. In nucleotides, the CDR3 is TGTGCCAGCAGCTTGACTAGCGGGAGTGATGAGCAGTTCTTC.

The J gene is TRBJ2-2, the V gene TRBV11-2, with D uncertain. V was shortened by 4 bases and J by 2 bases, with 8 bases between the two germline ends. This CDR3 is built from 14 residues. In germline, CDR1 is SGHAT, CDR2 FQNNGV. CDR3 region: CASSWSDNTGELFF. CDR3 nucleotides: TGTGCCAGCAGCTGGTCAGATAACACCGGGGAGCTGTTTTTT.

This clonotype was seen repeatedly, ten times or more. The chain is built from TRBV29-1 and TRBJ2-7; 7 positions match TRBD1. Trimming cost V 4 bases and J 1 base; bases outside gene matches: 7. The germline V gene encodes CDR1 SQVTM and CDR2 ANQGSEA. CDR3 length equals 14 residues. In DNA form, the CDR3 reads TGCAGCGTTGTGGGACAGAGTGCTTCCTACGAGCAGTACTTC. Protein: CSVVGQSASYEQYF.

This clonotype counts as medium-sized. The V call is TRBV19, the J call TRBJ2-1, with TRBD2 matching over 9 bases. The V segment lost 3 bases and the J segment 5 bases; nucleotides outside the gene matches: 5. The CDR3 is 15 amino acids. The germline gives CDR1 LNHDA, CDR2 SQIVND (reference sequence). CDR3 sequence reads: CASSIRRGGNNEQFF. CDR3 sequence (DNA): TGTGCCAGTAGTATTCGGCGGGGGGGGAACAATGAGCAGTTCTTC.

Many counts were recorded for this clonotype. The chain joins TRBV7-9 to TRBJ2-2; D tentatively fits TRBD1 or TRBD2 (5 bases each). V was trimmed by 5 bases and J by 7 bases, leaving 23 bases between them. The CDR3 runs 17 residues. Germline V gives CDR1 SEHNR, CDR2 FQNEAQ (reference sequence). CDR3: CASSPAPGTTSGGELFF. CDR3 nucleotides: TGTGCCAGCAGCCCAGCCCCCGGGACCACTTCGGGCGGGGAGCTGTTTTTT.